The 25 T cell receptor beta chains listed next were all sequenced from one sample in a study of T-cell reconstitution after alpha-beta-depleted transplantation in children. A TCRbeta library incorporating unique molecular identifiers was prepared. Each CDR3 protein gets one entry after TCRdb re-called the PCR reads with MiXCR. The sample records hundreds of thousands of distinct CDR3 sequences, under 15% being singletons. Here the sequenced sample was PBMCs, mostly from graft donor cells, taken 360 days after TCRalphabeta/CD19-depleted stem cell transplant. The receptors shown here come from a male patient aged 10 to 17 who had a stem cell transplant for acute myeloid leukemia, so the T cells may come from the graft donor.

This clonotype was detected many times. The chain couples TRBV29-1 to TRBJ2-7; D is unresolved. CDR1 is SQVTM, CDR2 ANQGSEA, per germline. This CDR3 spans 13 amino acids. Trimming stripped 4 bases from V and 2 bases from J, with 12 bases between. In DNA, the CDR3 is TGCAGCGTTGTCACCAGGCTTACCTACGAGCAGTACTTC. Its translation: CSVVTRLTYEQYF.

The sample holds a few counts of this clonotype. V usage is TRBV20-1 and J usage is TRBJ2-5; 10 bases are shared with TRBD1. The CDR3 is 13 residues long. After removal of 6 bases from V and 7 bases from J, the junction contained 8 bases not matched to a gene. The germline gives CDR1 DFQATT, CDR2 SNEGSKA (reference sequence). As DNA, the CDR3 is TGCAGTGCCGGGAGGGACAGGGGTGGGACCCAGTACTTC. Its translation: CSAGRDRGGTQYF.

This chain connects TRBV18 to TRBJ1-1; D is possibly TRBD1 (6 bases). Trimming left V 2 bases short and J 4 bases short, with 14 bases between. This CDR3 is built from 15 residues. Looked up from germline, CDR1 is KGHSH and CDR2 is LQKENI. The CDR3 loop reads CASSPYFRGLTEAFF. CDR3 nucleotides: TGTGCCAGCTCACCATATTTCAGGGGACTCACTGAAGCTTTCTTT.

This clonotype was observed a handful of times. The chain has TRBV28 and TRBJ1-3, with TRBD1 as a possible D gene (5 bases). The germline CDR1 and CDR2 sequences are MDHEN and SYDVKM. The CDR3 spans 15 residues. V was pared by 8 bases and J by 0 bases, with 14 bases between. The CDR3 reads CASEPGTSSGNTIYF. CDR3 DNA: TGTGCCAGCGAACCAGGGACGAGCTCTGGAAACACCATATATTTT.

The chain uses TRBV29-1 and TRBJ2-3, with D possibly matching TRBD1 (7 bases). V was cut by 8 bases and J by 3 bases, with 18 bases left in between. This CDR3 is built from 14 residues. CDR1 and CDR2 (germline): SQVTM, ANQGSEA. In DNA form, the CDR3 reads TGCAGCTTCCGTGGGGCAGGGGGGACAGATACGCAGTATTTT. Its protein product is CSFRGAGGTDTQYF.

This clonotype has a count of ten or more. In DNA form, the CDR3 reads TGTGCCAGTAGTATATGGGGGAGCGAGCAGTACTTC. Its protein product is CASSIWGSEQYF. The genes are TRBV19 and TRBJ2-7, with D possibly being TRBD1 or TRBD2 (5 bases each). CDR1 is LNHDA and CDR2 is SQIVND in the germline V gene (reference sequence). The V end lost 2 bases, the J end lost 6 bases, and 8 bases lay between the germline ends. This CDR3 region has 12 residues.

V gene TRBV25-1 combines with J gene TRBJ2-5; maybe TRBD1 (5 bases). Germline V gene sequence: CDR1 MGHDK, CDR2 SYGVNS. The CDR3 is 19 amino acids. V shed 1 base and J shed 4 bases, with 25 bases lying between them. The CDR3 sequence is CASSEFPPEGADSLETQYF. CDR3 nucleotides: TGTGCCAGCAGTGAATTCCCGCCTGAAGGCGCTGACAGTTTAGAGACCCAGTACTTC.

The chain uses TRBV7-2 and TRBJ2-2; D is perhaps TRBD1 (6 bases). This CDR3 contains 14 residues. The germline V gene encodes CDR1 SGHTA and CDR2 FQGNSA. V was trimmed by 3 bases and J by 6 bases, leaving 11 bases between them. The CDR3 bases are TGTGCCAGCAGCTTCCAACAGGGTTCCGGGGAGCTGTTTTTT. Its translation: CASSFQQGSGELFF. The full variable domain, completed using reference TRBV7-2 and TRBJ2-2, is GAGVSQSPSNKVTEKGKDVELRCDPISGHTALYWYRQSLGQGLEFLIYFQGNSAPDKSGLPSDRFSAERTGGSVSTLTIQRTQQEDSAVYLCASSFQQGSGELFFGEGSRLTVL.

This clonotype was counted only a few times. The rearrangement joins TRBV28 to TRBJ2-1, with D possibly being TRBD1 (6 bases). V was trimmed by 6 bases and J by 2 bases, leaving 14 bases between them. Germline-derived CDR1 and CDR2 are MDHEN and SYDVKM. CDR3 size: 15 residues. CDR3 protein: CASSPRQAPYNEQFF. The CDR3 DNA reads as TGTGCCAGCAGCCCCCGACAGGCCCCCTACAATGAGCAGTTCTTC.

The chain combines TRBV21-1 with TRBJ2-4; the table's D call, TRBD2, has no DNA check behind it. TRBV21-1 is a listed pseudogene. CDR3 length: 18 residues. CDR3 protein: CASSNTSSGLLAKNIQYF. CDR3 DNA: TGTGCCAGCAGCAATACGTCTAGCGGATTACTAGCCAAAAACATTCAGTACTTC.

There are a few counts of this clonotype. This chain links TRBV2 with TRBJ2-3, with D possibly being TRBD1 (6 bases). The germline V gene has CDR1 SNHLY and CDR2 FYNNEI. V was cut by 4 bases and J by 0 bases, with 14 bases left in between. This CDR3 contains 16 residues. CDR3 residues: CASSARQGGSTDTQYF. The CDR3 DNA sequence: TGTGCCAGCAGTGCACGTCAAGGGGGAAGCACAGATACGCAGTATTTT.

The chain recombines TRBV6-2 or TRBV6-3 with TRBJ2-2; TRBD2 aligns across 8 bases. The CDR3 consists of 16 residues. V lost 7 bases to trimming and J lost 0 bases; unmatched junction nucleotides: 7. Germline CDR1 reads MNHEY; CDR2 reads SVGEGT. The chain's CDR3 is CASTTRGGANTGELFF. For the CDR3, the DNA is TGTGCCAGCACCACCCGGGGGGGCGCGAACACCGGGGAGCTGTTTTTT.

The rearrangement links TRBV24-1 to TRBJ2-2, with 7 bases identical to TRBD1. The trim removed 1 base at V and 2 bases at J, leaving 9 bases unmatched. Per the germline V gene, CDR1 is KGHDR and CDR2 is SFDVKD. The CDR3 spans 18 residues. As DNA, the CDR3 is TGTGCCACCAGTGATTTACCGGCCGGGACAGCCAACACCGGGGAGCTGTTTTTT. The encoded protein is CATSDLPAGTANTGELFF.

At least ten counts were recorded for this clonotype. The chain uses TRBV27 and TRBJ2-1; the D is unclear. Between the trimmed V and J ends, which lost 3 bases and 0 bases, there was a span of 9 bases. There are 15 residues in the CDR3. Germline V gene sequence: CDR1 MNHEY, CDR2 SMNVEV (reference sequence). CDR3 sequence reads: CASSFPGISYNEQFF. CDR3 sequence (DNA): TGTGCCAGCAGTTTCCCGGGTATCTCCTACAATGAGCAGTTCTTC.

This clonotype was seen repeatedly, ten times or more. This CDR3 reads CSVLAGAREQYF. The CDR3 DNA reads TGCAGCGTTCTAGCGGGAGCGAGGGAGCAGTACTTC. J is TRBJ2-7 and V is TRBV29-1; 10 nucleotides agree with TRBD2. Trimming at V came to 5 bases and at J to 7 bases, leaving 5 bases not matched to a gene. The CDR3 runs to 12 residues. Germline assignment: CDR1 SQVTM and CDR2 ANQGSEA.

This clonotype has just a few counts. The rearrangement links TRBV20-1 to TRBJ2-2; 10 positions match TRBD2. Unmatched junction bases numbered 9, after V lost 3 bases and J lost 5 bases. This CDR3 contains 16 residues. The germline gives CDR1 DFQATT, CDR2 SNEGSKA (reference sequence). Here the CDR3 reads CSARGWEREGTGELFF. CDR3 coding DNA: TGCAGTGCTAGGGGATGGGAGCGGGAGGGAACCGGGGAGCTGTTTTTT.

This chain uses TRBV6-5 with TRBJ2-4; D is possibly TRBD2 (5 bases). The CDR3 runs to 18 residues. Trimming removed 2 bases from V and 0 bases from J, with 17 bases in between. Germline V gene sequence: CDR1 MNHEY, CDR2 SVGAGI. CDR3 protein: CASSYGPWGDVAKNIQYF. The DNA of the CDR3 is TGTGCCAGCAGTTACGGGCCGTGGGGAGACGTAGCCAAAAACATTCAGTACTTC.

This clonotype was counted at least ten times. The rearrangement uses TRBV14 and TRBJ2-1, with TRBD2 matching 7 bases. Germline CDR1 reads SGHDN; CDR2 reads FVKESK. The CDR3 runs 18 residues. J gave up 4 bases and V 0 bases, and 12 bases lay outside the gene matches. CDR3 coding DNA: TGTGCCAGCAGCCAAGATCCTCCTACTAGCGTCGGTTACAATGAGCAGTTCTTC. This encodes CASSQDPPTSVGYNEQFF.

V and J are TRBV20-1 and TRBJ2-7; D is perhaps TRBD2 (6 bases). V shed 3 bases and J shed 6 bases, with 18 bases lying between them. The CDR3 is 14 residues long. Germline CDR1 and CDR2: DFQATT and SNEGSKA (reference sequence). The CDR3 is CSARGVTSNSEQYF. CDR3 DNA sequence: TGCAGTGCTAGGGGGGTGACTAGTAATAGCGAGCAGTACTTC.

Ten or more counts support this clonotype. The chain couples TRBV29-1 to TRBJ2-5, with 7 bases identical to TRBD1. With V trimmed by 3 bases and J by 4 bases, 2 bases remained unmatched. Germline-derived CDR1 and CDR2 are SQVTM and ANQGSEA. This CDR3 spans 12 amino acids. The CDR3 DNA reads TGCAGCGTTGAGACAGGGCGAGAGACCCAGTACTTC. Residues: CSVETGRETQYF.

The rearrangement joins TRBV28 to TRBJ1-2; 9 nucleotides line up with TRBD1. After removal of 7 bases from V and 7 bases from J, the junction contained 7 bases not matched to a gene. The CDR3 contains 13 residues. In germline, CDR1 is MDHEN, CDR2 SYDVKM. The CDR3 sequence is CASTYRGRSGYTF. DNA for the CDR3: TGTGCCAGCACCTACAGGGGGCGCAGTGGCTACACCTTC.

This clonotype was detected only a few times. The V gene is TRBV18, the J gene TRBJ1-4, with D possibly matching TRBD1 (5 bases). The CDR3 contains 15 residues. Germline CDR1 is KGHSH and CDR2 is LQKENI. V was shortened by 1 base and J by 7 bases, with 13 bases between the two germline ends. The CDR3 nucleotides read TGTGCCAGCTCACCACAACAGGTCCTCGGTGAAAAACTGTTTTTT. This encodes CASSPQQVLGEKLFF.

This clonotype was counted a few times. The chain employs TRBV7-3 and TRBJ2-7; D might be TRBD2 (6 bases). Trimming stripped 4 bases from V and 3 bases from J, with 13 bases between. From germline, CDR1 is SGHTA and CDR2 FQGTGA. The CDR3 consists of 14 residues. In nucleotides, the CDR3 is TGTGCCAGCAGCTCTTCCGGGACTCACTACGAGCAGTACTTC. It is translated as CASSSSGTHYEQYF.

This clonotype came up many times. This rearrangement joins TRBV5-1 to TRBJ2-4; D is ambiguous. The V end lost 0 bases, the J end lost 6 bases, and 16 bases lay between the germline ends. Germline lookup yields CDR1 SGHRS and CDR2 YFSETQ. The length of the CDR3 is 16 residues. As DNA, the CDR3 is TGCGCCAGCAGCTTGGGTCTTCCGGTTTCCGTAAACATTCAGTACTTC. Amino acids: CASSLGLPVSVNIQYF.

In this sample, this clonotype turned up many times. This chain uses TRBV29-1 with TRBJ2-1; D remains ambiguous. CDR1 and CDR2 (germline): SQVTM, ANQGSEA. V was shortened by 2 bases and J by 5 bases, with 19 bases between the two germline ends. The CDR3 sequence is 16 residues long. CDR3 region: CSVEPRFRHSDNEQFF. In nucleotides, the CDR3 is TGCAGCGTTGAACCTAGGTTTAGACACTCGGACAATGAGCAGTTCTTC.